Listed below are T cell receptor beta chains from one sample, sequenced in a study of blood T cell repertoires in COVID-19. The data were produced by immunoSEQ multiplex PCR, yet TCRdb's version contains in-frame clones alone and is incomplete. The sample has about 94,000 clones; more than 70% are singletons. Sequenced input: peripheral blood. These receptors originate from a human donor with acute or convalescent COVID-19. The donor label of this sample is uncertain. The CDR3 runs from the conserved cysteine through the conserved F or W. The D gene is left open where the match is weak. A clone size is listed for some rows: how often the clone was seen (once, few, many), or a class if it is expanded.

TRBJ2-5,NA,TRBD2,TRBV27,TGTGCCAGCAGTTTGACTAGCGGCCTGGGGACCCAGTACTTC,CASSLTSGLGTQYF
TRBJ2-7,NA,NA,TRBV24-1,TGTGCCACCAGTGATACAGCGGACGGGACCTACGAGCAGTACTTC,CATSDTADGTYEQYF
TRBJ2-3,NA,NA,TRBV6-5,TGTGCCAGCAGTTCAGCGGGCTACACAGATACGCAGTATTTT,CASSSAGYTDTQYF
TRBJ2-2,NA,NA,TRBV2,TGTGCCAGCAATGAGGGGTTAGCGGCCGACACCGGGGAGCTGTTTTTT,CASNEGLAADTGELFF
TRBJ1-5,NA,TRBD1,TRBV3-1/TRBV3-2,TGTGCCAGCAGCCAAGATAACCGACAGGGAGTTGTAGCGCGTCAGCCCCAGCATTTT,CASSQDNRQGVVARQPQHF
TRBJ1-5,many,TRBD1,TRBV2,TGTGCCAGCAGCGCGGACAGGCTTAGCAATCAGCCCCAGCATTTT,CASSADRLSNQPQHF
TRBJ1-3,NA,NA,TRBV7-2,TGTGCCAGCAGCTTAGGGCAAACCTCTGGAAACACCATATATTTT,CASSLGQTSGNTIYF
TRBJ2-5,NA,TRBD2,TRBV5-1,TGCGCCAGCAGCTTGGGACTAGCGGGCACAGAGACCCAGTACTTC,CASSLGLAGTETQYF
TRBJ1-2,once,NA,TRBV6-2/TRBV6-3,TGTGCCAGCAGTTACAACCCTACGCAGGGGAACTATGGCTACACCTTC,CASSYNPTQGNYGYTF
TRBJ2-1,NA,NA,TRBV10-3,TGTGCCATCAGTGTGACAGACGGTAGCTCCTACAATGAGCAGTTCTTC,CAISVTDGSSYNEQFF
TRBJ2-2,NA,NA,TRBV9,TGTGCCAGCAGCCTCAACACCGGGGAGCTGTTTTTT,CASSLNTGELFF
TRBJ2-3,NA,NA,TRBV5-6,TGTGCCAGCAGCAAAGGGGCAGGGGGCACAGATACGCAGTATTTT,CASSKGAGGTDTQYF
TRBJ2-7,few,NA,TRBV5-4,TGTGCCAGCAGCTTGACCGCGGACAGACGCGAGCAGTACTTC,CASSLTADRREQYF
TRBJ1-1,NA,TRBD1,TRBV29-1,TGCAGCTTCCGGACAGGGAACACTGAAGCTTTCTTT,CSFRTGNTEAFF
TRBJ1-5,NA,TRBD1,TRBV6-5,TGTGCCAGCAGACCACAGGGGATGCAGCCCCAGCATTTT,CASRPQGMQPQHF
TRBJ1-3,NA,NA,TRBV29-1,TGCAGCGTTTCAGGGGCAATCTCTGGAAACACCATATATTTT,CSVSGAISGNTIYF
TRBJ2-5,NA,TRBD1,TRBV6-5,TGTGCCAGCGAGGGGGCGGGACAGGCGCAAGAGACCCAGTACTTC,CASEGAGQAQETQYF
TRBJ2-5,NA,NA,TRBV21-1,TGTGCCAGCAGCCAATCAGGGGCCCAAGAGACCCAGTACTTC,CASSQSGAQETQYF
TRBJ1-5,NA,TRBD1,TRBV25-1,TGTGCCAGCAGTATCGGACAGGGGAATCAGCCCCAGCATTTT,CASSIGQGNQPQHF
TRBJ1-1,NA,NA,TRBV7-3,TGTGCCAGCAGCTTAATGGGGGGGACCATGAACACTGAAGCTTTCTTT,CASSLMGGTMNTEAFF
TRBJ2-1,NA,NA,TRBV15,TGTGCCACCAGCAGAGATCGTGTCAGCTCCTACAATGAGCAGTTCTTC,CATSRDRVSSYNEQFF
TRBJ1-2,NA,TRBD1,TRBV28,TGTGCCACTGACCTAGGACAGGACTATGGCTACACCTTC,CATDLGQDYGYTF
TRBJ2-2,once,TRBD1,TRBV11-3,TGTGCCAGCAGCCCGGGACAGGGGCGCACCGGGGAGCTGTTTTTT,CASSPGQGRTGELFF
TRBJ2-1,few,NA,TRBV2,TGTGCCAGCAGCGGGAGCCCGAGGGGTGAGCAGTTCTTC,CASSGSPRGEQFF